This entry is about one T cell receptor (beta chain). This sample stems from a study of cytomegalovirus exposure and HLA in healthy donors. With 60 Vbeta and 13 Jbeta primers, the PCR was carried out. Some clones are missing from TCRdb's copy, which holds only in-frame ones; the method was immunoSEQ multiplex PCR. The data show roughly 80,000 clones, around 85% seen once. The CDR3 sequence is 15 residues long. The ends lost 4 bases at V and 7 bases at J; junction bases unmatched: 7. Germline assignment: CDR1 SGHTA and CDR2 FQGNSA. The clonotype originates from a woman aged 45-65 years in good health and CMV-seronegative. The V gene is TRBV7-2, the J gene TRBJ1-6, with 7 bases lining up with TRBD1. The sample comprised PBMCs. The CDR3 reads CASSSYLQGNSPLHF. In DNA form, the CDR3 reads TGTGCCAGCAGCTCTTACCTACAGGGGAATTCACCCCTCCACTTT. Complete variable domain (other parts from reference TRBV7-2 and TRBJ1-6): GAGVSQSPSNKVTEKGKDVELRCDPISGHTALYWYRQSLGQGLEFLIYFQGNSAPDKSGLPSDRFSAERTGGSVSTLTIQRTQQEDSAVYLCASSSYLQGNSPLHFGNGTRLTVT.